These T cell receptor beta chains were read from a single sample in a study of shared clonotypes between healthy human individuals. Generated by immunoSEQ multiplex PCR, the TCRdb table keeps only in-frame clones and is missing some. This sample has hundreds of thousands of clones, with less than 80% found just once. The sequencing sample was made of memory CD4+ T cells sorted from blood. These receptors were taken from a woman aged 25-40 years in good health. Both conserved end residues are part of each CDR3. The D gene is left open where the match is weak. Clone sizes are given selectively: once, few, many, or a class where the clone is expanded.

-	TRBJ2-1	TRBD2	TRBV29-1	TGCAGCGTCGGTTTCACTAGCGGGGTTGGGGACAATGAGCAGTTCTTC	CSVGFTSGVGDNEQFF
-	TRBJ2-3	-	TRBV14	TGTGCCAGCAGCCATAATCCGTCGCTTCGTTCAGATACGCAGTATTTT	CASSHNPSLRSDTQYF
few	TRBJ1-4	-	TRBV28	TGTGCCACCCACGGTGAGGAACTGTTTTTT	CATHGEELFF
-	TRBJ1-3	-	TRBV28	TGTGCCAGCACCGGAGACGGTCACTCTGGAAACACCATATATTTT	CASTGDGHSGNTIYF
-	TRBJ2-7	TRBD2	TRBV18	TGTGCCAGCTCACGAGGGACTAGCGGATTACCCTACGAGCAGTACTTC	CASSRGTSGLPYEQYF
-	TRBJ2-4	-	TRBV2	TGTGCCAGCAGTGAGGGAGCCAAAAACATTCAGTACTTC	CASSEGAKNIQYF
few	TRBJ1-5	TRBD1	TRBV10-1	TGCGCCAGCAGTGGGACAGGGAATCAGCCCCAGCATTTT	CASSGTGNQPQHF
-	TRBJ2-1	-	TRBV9	TGTGCCAGCAGCGTCGGGACGGGGATTTGGGATGAGCAGTTCTTC	CASSVGTGIWDEQFF
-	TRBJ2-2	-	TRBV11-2	TGTGCCAGCAGCTTCCAAGACCAGACCGGGGAGCTGTTTTTT	CASSFQDQTGELFF
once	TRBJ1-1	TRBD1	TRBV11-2	TGTGCCAGCAGCTTCCTCAGGGGGCCGGTCACTGAAGCTTTCTTT	CASSFLRGPVTEAFF
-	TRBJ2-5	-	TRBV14	TGTGCCAGCAGCCCCGGAGAACTAGTAGGAGAGACCCAGTACTTC	CASSPGELVGETQYF
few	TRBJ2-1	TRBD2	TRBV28	TGTGCCAGCAGTACTAGCGGGAGGGACTCCTACAATGAGCAGTTCTTC	CASSTSGRDSYNEQFF
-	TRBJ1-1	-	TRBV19	TGTGCCAGTAGTATAGGGCGGCAGAACACTGAAGCTTTCTTT	CASSIGRQNTEAFF
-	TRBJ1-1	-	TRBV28	TGTGCCAGCACCGGGGGCCTCACTGAAGCTTTCTTT	CASTGGLTEAFF
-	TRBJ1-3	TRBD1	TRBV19	TGTGCCAGTAGTATTGGACAGGCGGCACTCTCTGGAAACACCATATATTTT	CASSIGQAALSGNTIYF
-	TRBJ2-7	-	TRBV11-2	TGTGCCAGCAGCTTAGATCGGGTAGAGCAGTACTTC	CASSLDRVEQYF